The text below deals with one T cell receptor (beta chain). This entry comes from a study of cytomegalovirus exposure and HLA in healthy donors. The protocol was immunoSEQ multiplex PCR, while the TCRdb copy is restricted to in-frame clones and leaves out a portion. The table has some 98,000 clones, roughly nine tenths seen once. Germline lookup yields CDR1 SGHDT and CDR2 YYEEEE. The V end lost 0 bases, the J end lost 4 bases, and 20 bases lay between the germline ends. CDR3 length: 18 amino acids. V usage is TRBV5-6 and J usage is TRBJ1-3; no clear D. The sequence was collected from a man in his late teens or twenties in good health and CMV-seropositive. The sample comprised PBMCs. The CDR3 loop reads CASSLGFSGLTGGNTIYF. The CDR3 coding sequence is TGTGCCAGCAGCTTGGGTTTTTCAGGCCTTACGGGAGGAAACACCATATATTTT.